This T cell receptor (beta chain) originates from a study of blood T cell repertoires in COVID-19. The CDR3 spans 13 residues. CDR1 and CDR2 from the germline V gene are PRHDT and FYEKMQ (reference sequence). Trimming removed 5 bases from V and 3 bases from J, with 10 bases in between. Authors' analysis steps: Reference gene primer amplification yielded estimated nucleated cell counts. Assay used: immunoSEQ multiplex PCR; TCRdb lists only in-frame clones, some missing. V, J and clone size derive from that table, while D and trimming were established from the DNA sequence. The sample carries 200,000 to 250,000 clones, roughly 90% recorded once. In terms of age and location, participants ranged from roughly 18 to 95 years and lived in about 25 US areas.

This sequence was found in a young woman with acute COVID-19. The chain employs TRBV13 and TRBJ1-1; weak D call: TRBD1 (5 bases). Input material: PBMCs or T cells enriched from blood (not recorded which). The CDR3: CASSPPGDTEAFF. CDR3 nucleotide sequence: TGTGCCAGCAGCCCACCGGGGGACACTGAAGCTTTCTTT.